The 22 T cell receptor beta chains reported below all come from one sample, sequenced in a study of human T cells and chemical hapten exposure. The time point denotes: patch test 3, about 24 weeks after DPC sensitization. Treatment meaning: therapeutic diphenylcyclopropenone sensitization with weekly scalp DPC. TCRdb re-analysed the RACE reads in MiXCR, keeping a single row per CDR3 protein. Among around 200,000 distinct CDR3 sequences listed, 24% were seen once. The material sequenced was whole blood, taken in connection with sensitization to the hapten diphenylcyclopropenone (DPC). These receptors were obtained from a woman in her forties with alopecia areata. Some clones in this sample may be carry-over from other donors' samples.

This clonotype was recorded once. The V and J genes are TRBV4-1 and TRBJ2-3, with 11 bases aligning to TRBD2. This CDR3 is built from 16 residues. V was clipped by 4 bases and J by 6 bases; unmatched bases: 9. Germline V gives CDR1 MGHRA, CDR2 YSYEKL. The CDR3 coding sequence is TGCGCCAGCAGCCCGATCGTAGCGGGAGGGCTGGATACGCAGTATTTT. Protein sequence: CASSPIVAGGLDTQYF.

In this sample, this clonotype turned up a few times. V gene TRBV10-3 combines with J gene TRBJ2-5; TRBD1 aligns across 12 bases. Per the germline V gene, CDR1 is ENHRY and CDR2 is SYGVKD. The V gene end was trimmed by 2 bases and the J gene end by 5 bases; junction bases not matched to a gene: 6. This CDR3 is 16 amino acids long. CDR3: CAISETGTGGYETQYF. For the CDR3, the DNA is TGTGCCATCAGTGAGACCGGGACAGGGGGCTATGAGACCCAGTACTTC.

This chain connects TRBV3-1 to TRBJ2-7; D gene unclear. The CDR3 is 14 amino acids. Germline CDR1 and CDR2: LGHDT and YNNKEL (reference sequence). V was shortened by 4 bases and J by 1 base, with 11 bases between the two germline ends. The CDR3 loop is CASSPLDRSYEQYF. CDR3 nucleotides: TGTGCCAGCAGCCCCCTAGACCGATCCTACGAGCAGTACTTC.

This clonotype was seen at least ten times. The chain combines TRBV28 with TRBJ1-2; 7 bases match TRBD1. This CDR3 is 15 amino acids long. J lost 6 bases, V lost 6 bases, and 13 bases had no gene match. Germline V gene sequence: CDR1 MDHEN, CDR2 SYDVKM. DNA of the CDR3: TGTGCCAGCAGCAAAGGGGGCGAGTCACCTAATGGCTACACCTTC. This gives the protein CASSKGGESPNGYTF.

The chain uses TRBV7-9 and TRBJ2-3; TRBD2 agrees at 9 bases. V lost 3 bases, J lost 5 bases, and 15 bases stayed unmatched. This CDR3 is built from 18 residues. Germline loops: CDR1 SEHNR, CDR2 FQNEAQ (reference sequence). CDR3 DNA: TGTGCCAGCAGCTTGCCCAGGGGAATAGCGGGAGAGGGAGATACGCAGTATTTT. Translated, it gives CASSLPRGIAGEGDTQYF.

This clonotype was seen more than once but under ten times. The chain uses TRBV10-3 and TRBJ2-6; TRBD1 aligns across 7 bases. The CDR3 length is 18 residues. Germline V gene data show CDR1 as ENHRY and CDR2 as SYGVKD. J was trimmed by 0 bases and V by 6 bases; bases with no gene match: 11. In DNA, the CDR3 is TGTGCCATCAGGGGACAACAGGGGACGAGCTCTGGGGCCAACGTCCTGACTTTC. Residues: CAIRGQQGTSSGANVLTF.

Many counts were recorded for this clonotype. The DNA for the CDR3 is TGCAGCGCTCGTCGAGTCACAGATACGCAGTATTTT. Translating it yields CSARRVTDTQYF. V and J are TRBV29-1 and TRBJ2-3; D remains ambiguous. This CDR3 comprises 12 residues. Trimming stripped 7 bases from V and 2 bases from J, with 10 bases between. CDR1 and CDR2 from the germline V gene are SQVTM and ANQGSEA.

The V gene is TRBV4-3, the J gene TRBJ2-2; perhaps TRBD1 as D (5 bases). Germline V CDR1 and CDR2: LGHNA, YSLEER. The ends were cut back, 0 bases at V and 6 bases at J, with 11 bases in the middle. CDR3 size: 15 residues. Here the CDR3 reads CASSQEAGWAGELFF. The CDR3 nucleotides are TGCGCCAGCAGCCAAGAGGCAGGGTGGGCCGGGGAGCTGTTTTTT.

The chain carries TRBV29-1 and TRBJ1-1, with TRBD1 identical over 12 bases. After removal of 6 bases from V and 5 bases from J, the junction contained 10 bases not matched to a gene. The germline gives CDR1 SQVTM, CDR2 ANQGSEA. The CDR3 loop spans 15 amino acids. As DNA, the CDR3 is TGCAGCGTCAATGGGGGACAGGGGGCCTGGACTGAAGCTTTCTTT. As protein: CSVNGGQGAWTEAFF. The whole variable domain, filled in from reference TRBV29-1 and TRBJ1-1, reads SAVISQKPSRDICQRGTSLTIQCQVDSQVTMMFWYRQQPGQSLTLIATANQGSEATYESGFVIDKFPISRPNLTFSTLTVSNMSPEDSSIYLCSVNGGQGAWTEAFFGQGTRLTVV.

This chain uses TRBV6-5 with TRBJ1-6; 9 bases are shared with TRBD1. J was trimmed by 8 bases and V by 5 bases; bases with no gene match: 7. CDR3 length: 15 residues. Per the germline V gene, CDR1 is MNHEY and CDR2 is SVGAGI. The DNA of the CDR3 is TGTGCCAGCAGTCCATCCGGGACAGGGTATTCACCCCTCCACTTT. It codes for CASSPSGTGYSPLHF.

This clonotype has more than one count but fewer than ten. The chain links TRBV29-1 to TRBJ2-3, with 9 bases that match TRBD2. The CDR3 extends over 13 amino acids. J lost 3 bases, V lost 6 bases, and 4 bases had no gene match. Per the germline V gene, CDR1 is SQVTM and CDR2 is ANQGSEA. CDR3 nucleotide sequence: TGCAGCGTGACTAGCGGAGCTACAGATACGCAGTATTTT. Its protein is CSVTSGATDTQYF.

This clonotype has only a few counts. This sequence joins TRBV24-1 and TRBJ2-3, with D perhaps TRBD1 or TRBD2 (5 bases each). CDR3 length: 15 amino acids. The germline V and J ends were trimmed by 2 bases and 6 bases, with 14 bases remaining between them. Per germline, CDR1 KGHDR and CDR2 SFDVKD. Here the CDR3 DNA reads TGTGCCACCAGTGATTCCCCCACGGGGCAGGATACGCAGTATTTT. It codes for CATSDSPTGQDTQYF.

This clonotype was counted only a few times. This chain joins TRBV6-5 and TRBJ1-1, with TRBD1 as a possible D gene (6 bases). The germline V and J ends were trimmed by 0 bases and 5 bases, with 13 bases remaining between them. CDR3 length equals 15 residues. Germline CDR1 is MNHEY and CDR2 is SVGAGI. CDR3 region: CASSYSSRGQTEAFF. CDR3 DNA: TGTGCCAGCAGTTACTCGAGTCGGGGGCAAACTGAAGCTTTCTTT.

This clonotype was observed a few times. This chain joins TRBV29-1 and TRBJ2-2; perhaps TRBD2 as D (6 bases). Germline V gene data show CDR1 as SQVTM and CDR2 as ANQGSEA. Trimming pared 1 base from V and 0 bases from J, leaving 9 bases between. The CDR3 sequence is 15 residues long. DNA for the CDR3: TGCAGCGTTGAAGCGGGAGACTCGAACACCGGGGAGCTGTTTTTT. Translating gives CSVEAGDSNTGELFF.

The chain carries TRBV5-1 and TRBJ2-5; D is possibly TRBD1 (5 bases). The germline V gene encodes CDR1 SGHRS and CDR2 YFSETQ. The CDR3 contains 14 residues. V was shortened by 1 base and J by 2 bases, with 9 bases between the two germline ends. The DNA of the CDR3 is TGCGCCAGCAGCTTGCGTCCAGGGCAAGAGACCCAGTACTTC. Amino acids: CASSLRPGQETQYF.

The gene calls are TRBV20-1 and TRBJ2-7, with D perhaps given as TRBD1 or TRBD2 (5 bases each). Germline CDR1 DFQATT, CDR2 SNEGSKA (reference sequence). This CDR3 is built from 14 residues. Trimming left V 3 bases short and J 3 bases short, with 15 bases between. In nucleotides, the CDR3 is TGCAGTGCTAGGGGGACCGCACTCTACTACGAGCAGTACTTC. Its protein is CSARGTALYYEQYF.

Worth noting for this clonotype: One junction end disagrees with the germline gene, perhaps due to a read error. The chain is built from TRBV7-7 and TRBJ1-4; D perhaps matches TRBD1 (5 bases). The germline CDR1 and CDR2 sequences are SSHAT and FNYEAQ (reference sequence). The CDR3 has 13 amino acids. The CDR3 bases are TGTGCTAGCAGCCTAGGGGTTAGTGAAAAACTGTTTTTT. Amino acid sequence: CASSLGVSEKLFF.

The gene calls are TRBV7-9 and TRBJ1-6, with D tentatively TRBD1 (5 bases). Per the germline V gene, CDR1 is SEHNR and CDR2 is FQNEAQ (reference sequence). Trimming removed 8 bases from V and 8 bases from J, with 10 bases in between. CDR3 length: 12 residues. The CDR3 spells CASGAEDSPLHF. In nucleotides, the CDR3 is TGTGCCAGCGGGGCAGAGGATTCACCCCTCCACTTT.

The chain uses TRBV11-2 and TRBJ1-1, with D tentatively TRBD1 (5 bases). The germline V and J ends were trimmed by 0 bases and 7 bases, with 15 bases remaining between them. The length of the CDR3 is 15 residues. Germline values: CDR1 SGHAT, CDR2 FQNNGV. In DNA, the CDR3 is TGTGCCAGCAGCTTAGACCCCCAGGGTTTAGGTGAAGCTTTCTTT. Translated, it gives CASSLDPQGLGEAFF.

This clonotype was recorded a few times. The chain combines TRBV4-3 with TRBJ2-1; D gene unclear. From germline, CDR1 is LGHNA and CDR2 YSLEER. V was cut by 3 bases and J by 3 bases, with 6 bases left in between. The CDR3 is made up of 13 amino acids. CDR3 amino acids: CASSQQVYNEQFF. Written as DNA, the CDR3 is TGCGCCAGCAGCCAGCAGGTCTACAATGAGCAGTTCTTC.

The CDR3 nucleotides read TGTGCCATCACTGGACAGGGGAACACTGAAGCTTTCTTT. This translates into CAITGQGNTEAFF. V usage is TRBV10-3 and J usage is TRBJ1-1, with 8 bases fitting TRBD1. J was trimmed by 1 base and V by 7 bases; bases with no gene match: 2. This CDR3 has 13 amino acids. Germline lookup yields CDR1 ENHRY and CDR2 SYGVKD.

This clonotype came up a few times. The chain joins TRBV7-2 to TRBJ2-1, with D unresolved. Germline CDR1 and CDR2: SGHTA and FQGNSA. The CDR3 runs to 15 residues. Trimming removed 4 bases at V and 8 bases at J, with 18 bases between. CDR3: CASSSAAVFIDEQFF. The CDR3 DNA is TGTGCCAGCAGCTCGGCGGCAGTTTTCATCGATGAGCAGTTCTTC.